This T cell receptor beta chain appears in the sequencing data of a study of T cell responses to AZD1222 COVID-19 vaccine. Study results and caveats: Repertoires were obtained solely post-peak T cell response. Breadth and depth of Spike-specific TCRs rose after two AZD1222 doses.

On this clone: Its antigen is not known.

Per the germline V gene, CDR1 is MNHNS and CDR2 is SASEGT. This CDR3 is built from 14 residues. V lost 2 bases, J lost 2 bases, and 9 bases lay in between. Profiled with immunoSEQ multiplex PCR; TCRdb holds only in-frame clones, not every one. The sample holds about 72,000 clones, roughly nine tenths seen once. Combined were second doses at about 4 or about 12 weeks. The TCR comes from an adult who received the AZD1222 COVID-19 vaccine. The sequenced sample was peripheral blood, obtained 28 days after the second AZD1222 dose. The chain carries TRBV6-1 and TRBJ1-2, with D possibly being TRBD1 (5 bases). Here the CDR3 DNA reads TGTGCCAGCAGTGAACCGGGACGGAACTATGGCTACACCTTC. It is translated as CASSEPGRNYGYTF.